This TCR beta chain was sequenced for a study of low-dose radiotherapy and immunotherapy resistance in tumors. The CDR3 runs 16 residues. The junction had 6 bases not matched to a gene; V was cut back by 6 bases and J by 1 base. Germline V lookup: CDR1 MDHEN, CDR2 SYDVKM. With a V-primer adapter and a constant-region primer, TCRs were amplified for 20 to 25 PCR cycles. TCRdb analysed the reads with MiXCR anew, one entry per CDR3 protein. This sample has about 47,000 distinct CDR3 sequences; roughly 12% occur once, and the top ten carry approximately 6.2%. Time point: before trial treatment. This sequence joins TRBV28 and TRBJ2-2, with 9 bases fitting TRBD2. The material was PBMCs, obtained before treatment. This clonotype was obtained from a female donor with ovarian cancer. In DNA form, the CDR3 reads TGTGCCAGCAGCTGGGGCGGGAGGGGGAACACCGGGGAGCTGTTTTTT. Its protein is CASSWGGRGNTGELFF.